Described below is a single TCR beta chain sequence and its context. This specimen comes from a study of shared T cell receptors in the human thymus. Sequencing used immunoSEQ multiplex PCR; TCRdb keeps in-frame clones, though not all of them. The data contain about 400,000 clones, just under 95% of them singletons. V gave up 6 bases and J gave up 7 bases; unmatched junction bases: 8. Germline CDR1 and CDR2: MNHNS and SASEGT. The CDR3 sequence is 14 residues long. The V gene is TRBV6-1, the J gene TRBJ1-4; TRBD1 aligns across 7 bases. The source of this sequence is a human donor. Sequenced material: thymocytes. The CDR3 loop reads CASRAQGKREKLFF. The CDR3 DNA reads as TGTGCCAGCAGAGCACAGGGGAAACGTGAAAAACTGTTTTTT.